This TCR beta chain comes out of a study of blood T cells in healthy people across ages. Study-wide context: In model experiments, template switching was able to capture about one barcoded beta molecule for every two T cells that were present.

A second 7 to 11 cycle PCR used barcoded and J-beta primers. TCRdb independently ran MiXCR on the 5' RACE reads; one entry per CDR3 protein. The sample has some 880,000 distinct CDR3 sequences, roughly 34% seen once. Every donor contributed approximately 10 milliliters of peripheral blood by blood draw. Isolation per sample recovered at least 7 million PBMCs. This clonotype was counted a few times. Its antigen is not identified. Points from the study as a whole: In the absence of known donor CMV status, changes in expanded clonotypes were possibly confounded.

The CDR3 has 15 amino acids. V lost 3 bases to trimming and J lost 5 bases, with 14 bases between them. This receptor was taken from a man between 18 and 35 years old in good health. Sequencing was carried out using blood. This chain links TRBV12-3 or TRBV12-4 with TRBJ2-1; D may be TRBD2 (5 bases). The CDR3 bases are TGTGCCAGCAGTTTGATGACCGGACTCGACAATGAGCAGTTCTTC. Amino acid sequence: CASSLMTGLDNEQFF.